This TCR beta chain came from a study of blood T cell repertoires in COVID-19. The overall study: COVID-19 samples collected from the United States, Italy and Spain covered acute and convalescent phases. PBMCs, B-cell-depleted T cells, or T cells were the source of the cDNA or gDNA that made up the material.

Per the original data handling: The assay estimated nucleated cells by amplifying reference gene primers. Sequencing was performed with immunoSEQ multiplex PCR; in TCRdb, only in-frame clones are kept and a portion is missing. V and J calls plus clone size are reproduced from that table; the DNA served to infer D and trimming. In the table there are roughly 150,000 clones, around 85% of which are singletons. The CDR3 is 15 residues long. V was cut by 6 bases and J by 8 bases, with 22 bases left in between. CDR1 and CDR2 from the germline V gene are MNHEY and SMNVEV (reference sequence). This clone was found a few times.

This sequence joins TRBV27 and TRBJ1-2, with D perhaps matching TRBD1 (6 bases). Sequenced: peripheral blood. The TCR sequence derives from a woman in her 70s with acute or convalescent COVID-19. CDR3 sequence reads: CASRPGRGQPSGYTF. The CDR3, as DNA: TGTGCCAGCAGGCCCGGGCGGGGGCAACCTTCCGGCTACACCTTC.